Here is one TCR beta chain with its context. Trimming took 4 bases from V and 8 from J, leaving 11 bases between them. This CDR3 contains 13 residues. Germline V CDR1 and CDR2: MGHRA, YSYEKL. Per the original data handling: Scientists estimated how many nucleated cells there were by amplifying reference gene primers. Clones were sequenced by immunoSEQ multiplex PCR, and TCRdb holds only the in-frame ones, with some missing. That table is the source of V, J and clone size, and D and trimming were worked out from the DNA. The sample includes approximately 410,000 clones, roughly 85% of them seen just once. The sample is drawn from a study of blood T cell repertoires in COVID-19. Study-level background: Italy, Spain and the United States were the sources of the convalescent and acute COVID-19 samples. In each case, the material was cDNA or gDNA derived from T cells, B-cell-depleted T cells, or PBMCs.

The chain is built from TRBV4-1 and TRBJ1-4; D is possibly TRBD1 (5 bases). This TCR derives from a woman in her twenties or thirties with active or convalescent COVID-19. Material for sequencing was peripheral blood. The CDR3 nucleotides read TGCGCCAGCAGCCGGACAAGGGGAGAAAAACTGTTTTTT. Encoded protein: CASSRTRGEKLFF.